This T cell receptor (beta chain) is from a study of immune evolution from preneoplasia to lung adenocarcinoma. Overall study context: HLA loss of heterozygosity: around 6.5% AIS, over 12% MIA, roughly 35% ADC, none AAH.

Sequenced by immunoSEQ multiplex PCR; TCRdb stores in-frame clones only, minus some. The repertoire holds tens of thousands of clones, with around three quarters as singletons. The study, taken as a whole, reports: Normal lung had the highest top T cell clone frequencies. Normal lung had highest clonality; later lesions appeared denser, more diverse.

With respect to this clone: Its antigen is unknown.

The receptor was isolated from a person in their sixties with lung adenocarcinoma. Sequenced material: FFPE invasive lung adenocarcinoma tissue.

The CDR3 DNA sequence: TGTGCCAGCAGCGGATTCCAGGGGGTCTCTGGAAACACCATATATTTT. Its translation is CASSGFQGVSGNTIYF. The chain has TRBV11-2 and TRBJ1-3; 7 bases fit TRBD1. CDR3 length: 16 amino acids. Germline CDR1 is SGHAT and CDR2 is FQNNGV. The ends lost 5 bases at V and 0 bases at J; junction bases unmatched: 7.